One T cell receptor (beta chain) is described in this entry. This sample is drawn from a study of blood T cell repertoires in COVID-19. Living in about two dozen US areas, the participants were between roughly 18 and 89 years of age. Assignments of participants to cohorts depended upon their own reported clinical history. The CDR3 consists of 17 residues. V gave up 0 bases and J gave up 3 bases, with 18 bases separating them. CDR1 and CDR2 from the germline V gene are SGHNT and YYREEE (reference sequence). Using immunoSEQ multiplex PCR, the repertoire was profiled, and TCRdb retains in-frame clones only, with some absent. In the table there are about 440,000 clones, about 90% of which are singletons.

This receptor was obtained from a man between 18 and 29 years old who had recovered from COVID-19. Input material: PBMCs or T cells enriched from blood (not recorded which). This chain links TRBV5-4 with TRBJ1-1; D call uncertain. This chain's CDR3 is CASSLALTSLEDTEAFF. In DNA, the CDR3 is TGTGCCAGCAGCTTGGCTCTGACGTCGTTAGAGGACACTGAAGCTTTCTTT.